In this sample, the clone carrying this T cell receptor beta chain turned up a few times. Its specificity is not known. CDR3 length equals 16 residues. V shed 0 bases, J shed 9 bases, and the junction held 6 bases outside the gene matches. Germline CDR1 LGHNA, CDR2 YSLEER. Tagging with unique molecular identifiers was a feature of the TCR beta cDNA libraries. TCRdb itself ran the PCR reads through MiXCR, one entry per CDR3 protein. The data contain a few hundred thousand distinct CDR3 sequences, roughly 30% of them singletons. This record comes from a study of post-analysis software for immune sequencing data. Study outcomes and limitations: Normalized Chao1 diversity was significantly reduced in patients versus controls. F-measure co-clustering was strong for batch-matched samples. In patients, roughly 5 TRBV segments were more frequent than in controls, with TRBV5-6, TRBV5-1 and TRBV20-1 among them.

The chain combines TRBV4-3 with TRBJ2-3, with TRBD2 matching 13 bases. Sequencing was performed on blood. The TCR originated in a girl aged 10 to 17 with multiple sclerosis. CDR3: CASSQDTSGGALTQYF. CDR3 nucleotides: TGCGCCAGCAGCCAAGACACTAGCGGGGGGGCCCTAACGCAGTATTTT.